This T cell receptor (beta chain) was obtained from a study of cytomegalovirus exposure and HLA in healthy donors (dated by TCRdb to the late 2010s). About the study as a whole: An earlier analysis of some 550 of the donors reported approximately 290 Gb of sequence data and some 120 million unique TCR beta sequences from 150 million to 200 million T cells. Because of strong linkage in the cohort, 5 or 6 DR-DQ haplotypes were treated as single units for association and clustering. Using immunosequencing, the study profiled T cell repertoires from some 670 subjects and related those repertoires to cytomegalovirus serostatus. Donor age, sex, ethnicity and CMV serostatus were compiled alongside the repertoire data. A later genetic analysis took genome-wide SNP genotypes for about three fifths of the 666 donors and used that subset as a discovery cohort. The study aimed to test whether signatures of past pathogen exposure could be identified by cataloging public T cell receptors. In addition to the first cohort of 650 to 750 subjects, a separate validation cohort of some 120 different subjects was used. Of the approximately 400 genotyped donors, 81% were placed in the genetic ancestry cluster associated with self-reported Caucasian donors. On average, around 240,000 unique TCR beta nucleotide sequences were sequenced per donor among 398 genotyped donors of the cohort, with 15% to 20% of those sequences being non-productive. Rather than using new phenotypic data, the later analysis identified candidate immune exposures from TCR beta sequences and from how often those sequences occurred across donors. A later analysis re-examined previously published TCR beta repertoires from more than 650 donors and added high-resolution HLA genotyping to investigate patterns of TCR occurrence. To decide whether each TCR beta V gene segment behaved as functional or pseudogenic, an earlier analysis of 587 of the donors relied on high-throughput TCR beta sequencing. Both class I and class II loci were covered by HLA typing, at four-digit resolution. An early release that covered some 640 HLA-typed donors contained around 330 gigabases of sequencing data and 80 million or so unique TCR sequences. The number of donors typed differed by locus, with about 629-640 for A, B, C, DRB1 and DQB1, approximately 500 for DQA1, 600 to 610 for DPA1, and around 450 for DPB1. The study combined high-throughput TCR immunosequencing, statistical association of individual TCRs with disease status, and machine learning to predict cytomegalovirus infection status. Every repertoire in the discovery cohort had been generated on one and the same sequencing platform. The investigation overall reported the following: The classifier was reported to diagnose cytomegalovirus status with high specificity and sensitivity in both the original and validation cohorts. According to a later analysis, parvovirus B19, influenza, CMV and Epstein-Barr virus appeared linked to several top co-occurrence clusters. Only TCR beta chains were sequenced in this cohort, and the absence of alpha or paired-chain data limited detectable features. In the study, 150 to 200 TCR beta chains were listed as associated with cytomegalovirus. Linkage disequilibrium might explain the correlated functional status among segregating V segments, but an unknown experimental factor could not be excluded. Around 16 rarely observed V segments, including chromosome 9 orphons, were excluded from the earlier analysis of approximately 500 of the donors because counts were too low. In a later analysis, TCR association rates were found to vary across HLA loci, with the most associated TCRs seen for DRB1 alleles and the fewest for HLA-C alleles. In an earlier analysis of a few hundred of the donors, most TCR beta V segments were observed in productive rearrangements about 87% or about 30% of the time, broadly matching IMGT annotations. Because the 87-base-pair reads could not distinguish some IMGT-functional V segments, including TRBV6-2 and TRBV6-3, those segments were excluded. A later analysis associated roughly 17,000 TCR beta sequences with specific HLA alleles at a false discovery rate of 0.05. It was suggested by the authors that the approach could potentially be generalized to other disease states and immunological phenotypes. CMV serostatus was the only immune exposure information available for the cohort. A later genetic analysis associated a missense DCLRE1C variant with V-gene and J-gene trimming of TCR beta chains, and an independent cohort replicated the association. HLA typing was unavailable for some donors at each locus, so association tests used only the typed subset. Strong co-occurrence of HLA alleles, especially DR and DQ, made assigning TCR associations to individual alleles difficult. In a later genetic analysis, fewer N-insertions in productive TCRs were reported among donors in an Asian-associated ancestry cluster than the approximately 670-donor mean. Sequencing depth was assumed to be roughly uniform across donors in the presence/absence analyses, though that assumption may not hold. Compared with equally common non-associated chains, HLA-associated TCR beta chains in a later analysis were more clonally expanded and had lower generation probabilities. According to a later analysis, most CMV-associated TCR beta chains appeared to be HLA-restricted, and the HLA associations seemed to be driven largely by CMV exposure. While some public TCRs were present in many individuals, most TCR sequences turned up only very rarely across donors. A cluster of highly shared sequence variants was judged likely to represent a technical artifact of the sequencing pipeline. A further reported finding was that TCR beta sequences accurately predicted the HLA-A and HLA-B alleles for most subjects in the first cohort. Three of the identified cytomegalovirus-associated TCR beta chains were confirmed in vitro to be specific for cytomegalovirus antigens.

There are a few counts of this clone. It lacks a known antigen. Base qualities are not recorded, but no much larger clone differs from it by a single base. The method behind the library was the immunoSEQ multiplex PCR assay. For the multiplex PCR, a mixture combining 60 forward primers for TCR Vbeta segments and 13 reverse primers for TCR Jbeta segments was used. Amplification of the CDR3 region of rearranged TCR beta genes was performed with a multiplex PCR assay on genomic DNA. The Illumina HiSeq System was used to sequence the amplified TCR beta libraries as 87-base-pair reads. In the source study's methods: A later analysis tallied 75 million to 95 million unique TCR beta chains across the approximately 670 repertoires, and about 10 million of those chains were shared by two or more donors. Raw reads were error-corrected and collapsed into unique sequences with a nearest-neighbor algorithm that merged closely related sequences to remove PCR and sequencing errors. V, D and J gene segments were assigned by aligning CDR3 sequences to IMGT reference sequences. For a sequence to be retained, at least a six-nucleotide match to both a V gene segment and a J gene segment was required. Rearrangements were classified as productive when the CDR3 lacked stop codons and remained in frame with V and J, and all other rearrangements were classified as non-productive. CDR3 was defined according to IMGT convention as the region running from the second conserved V-encoded cysteine to the conserved J-encoded phenylalanine. Sequences without an unambiguous match to a single V gene segment were excluded from the earlier analysis of about 600 of the donors. In an earlier analysis of almost 600 of the donors, a V segment was called functional when productive rearrangements were above 56.7%, and segregating when the standard deviation between donors exceeded 5%. A statistical classification framework was developed to diagnose cytomegalovirus status using the catalog of TCR beta chain sequences. In a later analysis, V and J genes were assigned by comparing TCR nucleotide sequences against IMGT/GENE-DB human TR gene sequences. A later analysis assigned CDR3 sequences and most-parsimonious VDJ recombination scenarios with the TCRdist pipeline. In a later analysis, each TCR beta chain was defined by its CDR3 amino acid sequence together with its V-gene family, and reads without a unique V-gene family were excluded. To address suspected cross-contamination and a sequencing artifact, a later analysis removed a few hundred highly shared, low-generation-probability nucleotide sequences. A later analysis calculated a clonal expansion index for each public chain from normalized within-repertoire ranks of inferred template counts. A later analysis computed generation probabilities with a VDJ recombination model fitted to out-of-frame rearrangements, and checked the results against IGoR. Hypergeometric tests were used in a later analysis to score TCR-TCR, TCR-HLA and TCR-CMV co-occurrence, with a repertoire-size bias correction applied to the TCR pairs. A later analysis estimated false discovery rates by permuting HLA or CMV assignments 20 times. In a later analysis, co-occurring TCRs were grouped using DBSCAN, and TCRdist sequence similarity was added for clustering within HLA-allele-positive subsets. Repertoires with fewer than 30,000 or more than 120,000 public chains, plus five repertoires with anomalous nucleotide sharing, were excluded from co-occurrence clustering. This immuneACCESS table, as held by TCRdb, lists in-frame sequences with V and J called but not all clones. Of the missing ones, under half trace to an unresolved V gene in checked studies; the others have no known cause. That table gives V, J and clone size, and the DNA gave D and trimming. The sample includes 100,000 or so clones, with roughly three quarters observed a single time. Of the sample, approximately 11% is held by the ten largest clones.

From cysteine to phenylalanine, the CDR3 is 16 amino acids long. Only the CDR3 DNA stays, 48 bases, in frame from base 1. V is pruned by 2 bases and J by 10 bases, leaving 10 bases of the junction without a gene match. Based on the germline V gene, the CDR1 and CDR2 sequences are MRHNA and SNTAGT. The cohort comprised several hundred healthy bone marrow donors. Cohort members were all nominally healthy when sampled, although unrecorded immune exposures were likely present. The donor tested CMV seropositive and was one of the 289 seropositive cohort members. Every donor gave a peripheral blood sample, and the peripheral blood mononuclear cells from that sample were used for TCR beta sequencing. Genomic DNA extraction from the blood cell samples was performed with the Qiagen DNeasy Blood Extraction Kit.

Recombination connected TRBV6-4 to TRBJ2-1, with TRBD2 matching 11 junction bases. Sequenced sample: PBMCs. The clonotype originates from a man aged 40-49 years in good health and CMV-seropositive. In nucleotides, the sequence is TGTGCCAGCAGTGACGGAAGAGTAGCGGGAGGGAACGAGCAGTTCTTC. It codes for CASSDGRVAGGNEQFF.